A selection of T cell receptor beta chains follows, all from one sample in a study of blood T cells in healthy people across ages. From the 5' RACE reads, TCRdb called clonotypes with MiXCR, one entry per CDR3 protein. The data hold about 830,000 distinct CDR3 sequences, with 58% observed a single time. The sequenced sample was blood. Receptor source: a man aged 25-45 years in good health. Both conserved end residues are part of each CDR3. D genes are given only for firm matches. The size of a clone is reported for some rows only, either as once, few or many, or as a class for expanded clones.

j_gene	v_gene	abundance	d_gene	CDR3nt	CDR3aa
TRBJ2-1	TRBV20-1	NA	TRBD2	TGCAGTGCTCCCAGACCCCGACTAGCGGGAGAGGACAATGAGCAGTTCTTC	CSAPRPRLAGEDNEQFF
TRBJ2-3	TRBV20-1	NA	TRBD1	TGCAGAATGGGACAGGGTCCAGATACGCAGTATTTT	CRMGQGPDTQYF
TRBJ2-7	TRBV27	NA	NA	TGTGCCAGCAGTTCCAACTTTGCGAGCTCCTACGAGCAGTACTTC	CASSSNFASSYEQYF
TRBJ2-5	TRBV20-1	NA	TRBD2	TGCAGTGCTAGAGATCTGAGACTAGCGACCGAGGACCAGTACTTC	CSARDLRLATEDQYF
TRBJ2-5	TRBV4-2	few	NA	TGTGCCAGCAGCCAAGGTGTGCCAAACCAAGAGACCCAGTACTTC	CASSQGVPNQETQYF
TRBJ2-7	TRBV7-9	few	NA	TGTGCCAGCAGCCGTGCGGCGTCCGGGGAGCAGTACTTC	CASSRAASGEQYF
TRBJ2-3	TRBV2	NA	NA	TGTGCCAGCAGTGGTCTAGTCACTAGCACAGATACGCAGTATTTT	CASSGLVTSTDTQYF
TRBJ2-5	TRBV5-1	NA	NA	TGCGCCAGCACTTCGTCTAGTCTAGCTGGCAGGACCCAGTACTTC	CASTSSSLAGRTQYF
TRBJ1-1	TRBV7-9	NA	TRBD1	TGTGCCAGCAGCTCGCGACAGGGGAGGACTGAAGCTTTCTTT	CASSSRQGRTEAFF
TRBJ2-1	TRBV7-9	NA	TRBD2	TGTGCCAGCAGCTTTATTAGCGGGAGTCTATGGGAGCAGTTCTTC	CASSFISGSLWEQFF
TRBJ1-3	TRBV7-2	once	TRBD1	TGTGCCAGCAGCTTAGTAGGACAGGCCCGTTCTGGAAACACCATATATTTT	CASSLVGQARSGNTIYF
TRBJ1-6	TRBV6-5	NA	TRBD1	TGTGCCAGCAGTCGCCGGGACAGGGAGCCATCACCCCTCCACTTT	CASSRRDREPSPLHF
TRBJ2-1	TRBV15	NA	NA	TGTGCCACCAGCAGGGACTACTCCGGGATCGAACAGTTCTTC	CATSRDYSGIEQFF
TRBJ2-3	TRBV7-2	NA	TRBD2	TGTGCCAGCAGCTTAATGCTCGGGGGGATCAAGAATACGCAGTATTTT	CASSLMLGGIKNTQYF
TRBJ2-7	TRBV20-1	NA	TRBD2	TGCAGTGCCCCGGGACTAGCGACCCTCGAGCAGTACTTC	CSAPGLATLEQYF
TRBJ1-1	TRBV12-3/TRBV12-4	once	TRBD1	TGTGCCAGCACCACCGGGAACAGGGGCACTGAAGCTTTCTTT	CASTTGNRGTEAFF
TRBJ1-2	TRBV6-1	NA	TRBD1	TGTGCCAGCAGAATAGCAGGGACAGACTATGGCTACACCTTC	CASRIAGTDYGYTF
TRBJ2-1	TRBV2	NA	NA	TGTGCCAGGGATCTAAAACAGGGAGTTTTTTCTGAGCAGTTCTTC	CARDLKQGVFSEQFF
TRBJ1-5	TRBV3-1	NA	NA	TGTGCCAGCAGCCAAGTAAGCAGCAATCAGCCCCAGCATTTT	CASSQVSSNQPQHF
TRBJ2-1	TRBV20-1	few	NA	TGCAGTGCTAGTGGAAGGGCATTGGCTGAGCAGTTCTTC	CSASGRALAEQFF
TRBJ2-7	TRBV6-6	NA	NA	TGTGCCAGCAGTTACGGCCCCGGACGAGCGGACTCCTACGAGCAGTACTTC	CASSYGPGRADSYEQYF
TRBJ2-3	TRBV9	NA	TRBD2	TGTGCCAGCAGAGCGGGACTAGCATTTGCAGATACGCAGTATTTT	CASRAGLAFADTQYF
TRBJ2-7	TRBV5-1	NA	NA	TGCGCCAGCAGCTGGTTCCCAGGAAGCTCCTACGAGCAGTACTTC	CASSWFPGSSYEQYF
TRBJ1-1	TRBV6-5	NA	TRBD1	TGTGCCAGCAGTTATATCCAGGGGGCGGGATCTGAAGCTTTCTTT	CASSYIQGAGSEAFF
TRBJ2-7	TRBV7-9	few	NA	TGTGCCAGCAGCTTGCCGGGGTCGGTCTACGAGCAGTACTTC	CASSLPGSVYEQYF
TRBJ2-5	TRBV3-1	NA	NA	TGTGCCAGCAGTCGGAGGGTAGGAGAAGAGACCCAGTACTTC	CASSRRVGEETQYF
TRBJ2-7	TRBV7-2	NA	NA	TGTGCCAGCAGCTTAGAAGGGGCGCTCCCCACCGAGCAGTACTTC	CASSLEGALPTEQYF
TRBJ1-6	TRBV7-2	once	NA	TGTGCCAGCAGCTTAGCGCCACGGTTTAATTCACCCCTCCACTTT	CASSLAPRFNSPLHF
TRBJ2-3	TRBV5-1	NA	TRBD2	TGCGCCAGCAGCTTGGAAGCGGGGACAGATACGCAGTATTTT	CASSLEAGTDTQYF
TRBJ1-1	TRBV20-1	NA	NA	TGCAGTGCTAGAGCCGGACAAATGAACACTGAAGCTTTCTTT	CSARAGQMNTEAFF
TRBJ2-5	TRBV5-1	few	NA	TGCGCCAGCACTCTCCTGCACTCTGGGCCAGGGAGTCAAGAGACCCAGTACTTC	CASTLLHSGPGSQETQYF
TRBJ1-6	TRBV6-5	NA	TRBD1	TGTGCCAGCAGCCCCGGGACAGGAGCCTCACCCCTCCACTTT	CASSPGTGASPLHF
TRBJ1-2	TRBV12-3/TRBV12-4	NA	NA	TGTGCCAGCAGTTTAGAGGGGCGAGCGGCGCTCGGCTACACCTTC	CASSLEGRAALGYTF
TRBJ2-7	TRBV28	few	NA	TGTGCCAGCAGCCACCGGGGGTCTAGGCTTGTCGAGCAGTACTTC	CASSHRGSRLVEQYF
TRBJ1-5	TRBV28	NA	NA	TGTGCCAGCAGTTTGGCGGGGACCGGGCGGCGGTCCAATCAGCCCCAGCATTTT	CASSLAGTGRRSNQPQHF
TRBJ2-5	TRBV20-1	once	TRBD2	TGCAGTGCTAGAAGCGATCTAGCGGGGGGAGACCAAGAGACCCAGTACTTC	CSARSDLAGGDQETQYF
TRBJ1-5	TRBV4-3	NA	TRBD1	TGCGCCAGCAGCATCGGACAGGGCGGCCAGCCCCAGCATTTT	CASSIGQGGQPQHF
TRBJ2-7	TRBV6-5	NA	NA	TGTGCCAGCAATAACCGGGGATCCCCCTACGAGCAGTACTTC	CASNNRGSPYEQYF
TRBJ2-1	TRBV7-2	NA	TRBD2	TGTGCCAGCAAGGCAAGCGGGGGAATGAGCTCCTACAATGAGCAGTTCTTC	CASKASGGMSSYNEQFF
TRBJ2-1	TRBV6-2/TRBV6-3	NA	NA	TGTGCCAGCAGTTACTCTCAACTTTCAAGCTCCTACAATGAGCAGTTCTTC	CASSYSQLSSSYNEQFF
TRBJ2-7	TRBV20-1	NA	NA	TGCAGTGTTGGCTACTCCTACGAGCAGTACTTC	CSVGYSYEQYF
TRBJ2-3	TRBV7-2	few	TRBD2	TGTGCCAGCAGCGATAAACTAGCGGGGGACCGCACAGATACGCAGTATTTT	CASSDKLAGDRTDTQYF
TRBJ2-1	TRBV6-6	NA	NA	TGTGCCAGCAGTTACCACCAGGAGAGACTCTATGAGCAGTTCTTC	CASSYHQERLYEQFF
TRBJ1-2	TRBV7-2	NA	NA	TGTGCCAGCAGCTTAGAGATGGCGCGGGGCTACACCTTC	CASSLEMARGYTF
TRBJ1-4	TRBV12-3/TRBV12-4	NA	NA	TGTGCTAGCAGGCCGGGAGTTAATGAAAAACTGTTTTTT	CASRPGVNEKLFF
TRBJ2-3	TRBV10-1	NA	NA	TGCGCCAGCAGTAATTGGAGTAAGCGGACAGATACGCAGTATTTT	CASSNWSKRTDTQYF
TRBJ2-5	TRBV29-1	many	TRBD2	TGCAGCGGAGCGGGAGACACCCAAGAGACCCAGTACTTC	CSGAGDTQETQYF
TRBJ2-4	TRBV28	many	TRBD2	TGTGCCAGCAGTTTCTCGGGACTAGAGAATCACATTCAGTACTTC	CASSFSGLENHIQYF
TRBJ2-3	TRBV7-8	few	NA	TGTGCCAGCAGCTCGGGACGGAGTACGCAGTATTTT	CASSSGRSTQYF
TRBJ2-5	TRBV7-2	once	NA	TGTGCCAGCAGCTTAGCGGCAGTTTACAATGAGCAGTACTTC	CASSLAAVYNEQYF
TRBJ2-1	TRBV4-3	few	NA	TGCGCCAGCAGCCCAGGGACGGACGAATACAATGAGCAGTTCTTC	CASSPGTDEYNEQFF
TRBJ2-6	TRBV7-2	NA	NA	TGTGCCAGCAGCTTTCAATCTGGGGCCAACGTCCTGACTTTC	CASSFQSGANVLTF
TRBJ2-3	TRBV29-1	few	TRBD2	TGCAGCGTTGATATGGGCGGGAGCGGTACAGATACGCAGTATTTT	CSVDMGGSGTDTQYF
TRBJ2-7	TRBV30	NA	NA	TGTGCCTGGACAGAACCGGGACACGGACCCTACTACGAGCAGTACTTC	CAWTEPGHGPYYEQYF
TRBJ2-1	TRBV7-2	few	TRBD2	TGTGCCAGCAGCTCCGGGAGCGGGGGGGCACGAGAGCAGTTCTTC	CASSSGSGGAREQFF
TRBJ1-1	TRBV20-1	NA	NA	TGCAGTGCTTACGGGGGTTACACTGAAGCTTTCTTT	CSAYGGYTEAFF
TRBJ2-5	TRBV29-1	NA	TRBD1	TGCAGCGCTCGGACAGGCCTCGGGACCCAGTACTTC	CSARTGLGTQYF
TRBJ2-1	TRBV4-2	NA	NA	TGTGCCAGCAGCCAAGGGGGGTATAGTGAGCAGTTCTTC	CASSQGGYSEQFF
TRBJ2-7	TRBV12-3/TRBV12-4	few	NA	TGTGCCAGCAGTTTAGGTGCCGGGGGAATCTACGAGCAGTACTTC	CASSLGAGGIYEQYF